This record covers a single T cell receptor (beta chain). Its antigen is not known. This CDR3 has 14 amino acids. V was pared by 0 bases and J by 2 bases, with 9 bases between. CDR1 is SGHRS and CDR2 is YFSETQ in the germline V gene. This record comes from a study of cytomegalovirus exposure and HLA in healthy donors. Study context: Roughly 180 million T cells yielded 117 million unique TCR beta sequences, as an earlier analysis found. Study-wide findings and caveats: Many donors carried some public TCRs, although rarity characterized most TCR sequences.

PCR was performed using 60 Vbeta and 13 Jbeta primers. TCRdb keeps only in-frame clones here, not all; method: immunoSEQ multiplex PCR. The sample shows 130,000 to 150,000 clones, roughly 79% of them seen only once. The TCR was taken from a male donor in good health and CMV-seronegative. Sequenced material: PBMCs. The chain uses TRBV5-1 and TRBJ2-7; D possibly corresponds to TRBD2 (6 bases). In DNA form, the CDR3 reads TGCGCCAGCAGCTTGGAAGCGGGCACCTACGAGCAGTACTTC. Translating gives CASSLEAGTYEQYF.